Following are 14 T cell receptor beta chains from one sample sequenced in a study of blood T cell repertoires in COVID-19. Sequenced by immunoSEQ multiplex PCR; TCRdb stores in-frame clones only, minus some. The sample lists about 210,000 clones, around 88% seen once, with approximately 7.4% in the top ten. Sequencing was carried out using peripheral blood. These receptors came from a woman aged 45 to 65 with acute or convalescent COVID-19.

The CDR3 protein is CASSLEAQGEGYGYTF. In nucleotides, the CDR3 is TGCGCCAGCAGCTTGGAGGCACAGGGGGAGGGCTATGGCTACACCTTC. The V call is TRBV5-1, the J call TRBJ1-2; TRBD1 agrees at 8 bases. The CDR3 spans 16 residues. The V gene end was trimmed by 0 bases and the J gene end by 4 bases; junction bases not matched to a gene: 8. CDR1 is SGHRS, CDR2 YFSETQ, per germline.

The V and J genes are TRBV6-1 and TRBJ1-5; 7 nucleotides match TRBD1. Germline V gene data show CDR1 as MNHNS and CDR2 as SASEGT. Trimming at V came to 4 bases and at J to 0 bases, leaving 6 bases not matched to a gene. There are 16 residues in the CDR3. The CDR3 bases are TGTGCCAGCAGTGGTGGGACAGCCCATAGCAATCAGCCCCAGCATTTT. Translating gives CASSGGTAHSNQPQHF.

This clone was recorded a few times. The sample contains more than one DNA sequence encoding this CDR3. This chain uses TRBV3-1 (or the pseudogene TRBV3-2) with TRBJ1-2; 8 bases fit TRBD1. Germline lookup yields CDR1 LGHDT and CDR2 YNNKEL (reference sequence). V trimming: 4 bases; J trimming: 4 bases; junction bases outside the gene matches: 2. The CDR3 has 13 residues. The chain's CDR3 is CASSPGTGYGYTF. As DNA, the CDR3 is TGTGCCAGCAGCCCCGGGACAGGCTATGGCTACACCTTC.

The V and J genes are TRBV18 and TRBJ2-7; 11 bases are a match to TRBD1. CDR1 KGHSH and CDR2 LQKENI come from the germline V gene. With V trimmed by 8 bases and J by 7 bases, 7 bases remained unmatched. The CDR3 contains 13 residues. For the CDR3, the DNA is TGTGCCAGCCACGGACAGGGGGCTCGAGAGCAGTACTTC. This sequence encodes CASHGQGAREQYF. Combining the CDR3 with reference TRBV18 and TRBJ2-7 gives the whole variable domain NAGVMQNPRHLVRRRGQEARLRCSPMKGHSHVYWYRQLPEEGLKFMVYLQKENIIDESGMPKERFSAEFPKEGPSILRIQQVVRGDSAAYFCASHGQGAREQYFGPGTRLTVT.

The chain links TRBV9 to TRBJ2-5; TRBD2 matches at 9 bases. Germline CDR1 reads SGDLS; CDR2 reads YYNGEE. The trim removed 1 base at V and 4 bases at J, leaving 5 bases unmatched. This CDR3 has 15 residues. The DNA for the CDR3 is TGTGCCAGCAGCGTATCAGGACTAGCGCGAGAGACCCAGTACTTC. Its protein is CASSVSGLARETQYF.

J is TRBJ1-1 and V is TRBV7-9, with D hard to call. The V gene's germline CDR1 is SEHNR and CDR2 FQNEAQ (reference sequence). This CDR3 region has 12 residues. The V gene lost 2 bases and the J gene lost 4 bases, with 5 bases spanning the gap. The CDR3 loop is CASSLSGTEAFF. The CDR3 DNA follows: TGTGCCAGCAGCTTATCGGGCACTGAAGCTTTCTTT.

The chain combines TRBV24-1 with TRBJ2-3; no firm D call. The V and J ends lost 3 bases and 4 bases respectively, with 7 bases between them. The CDR3 has 13 amino acids. Germline CDR1 reads KGHDR; CDR2 reads SFDVKD. The CDR3 protein is CATSDPRADTQYF. CDR3 nucleotide sequence: TGTGCCACCAGTGATCCACGGGCAGATACGCAGTATTTT.

J is TRBJ1-1 and V is TRBV29-1; tentatively, D is TRBD1 (6 bases). The CDR3 runs 13 residues. Trimming stripped 6 bases from V and 2 bases from J, with 13 bases between. The germline CDR1 and CDR2 sequences are SQVTM and ANQGSEA. The CDR3 DNA is TGCAGCGTACCCACAGGGTTCAACACTGAAGCTTTCTTT. It is translated as CSVPTGFNTEAFF. The complete variable domain, with remaining parts taken from reference TRBV29-1 and TRBJ1-1, reads SAVISQKPSRDICQRGTSLTIQCQVDSQVTMMFWYRQQPGQSLTLIATANQGSEATYESGFVIDKFPISRPNLTFSTLTVSNMSPEDSSIYLCSVPTGFNTEAFFGQGTRLTVV.

This rearrangement joins TRBV6-5 to TRBJ1-5, with D perhaps matching TRBD1 (5 bases). Germline V lookup: CDR1 MNHEY, CDR2 SVGAGI. V was trimmed by 6 bases and J by 0 bases, leaving 12 bases between them. The CDR3 runs to 15 residues. The CDR3 protein is CASSDRGASNQPQHF. The CDR3 nucleotides are TGTGCCAGCAGCGACAGAGGCGCTAGCAATCAGCCCCAGCATTTT.

The chain has TRBV9 and TRBJ2-5; 10 nucleotides align to TRBD2. Trimming took 3 bases from V and 5 from J; bases not matched to a gene: 13. CDR3 length equals 17 residues. Germline values: CDR1 SGDLS, CDR2 YYNGEE. The CDR3: CASSGIQTSGDYETQYF. CDR3 DNA sequence: TGTGCCAGCAGCGGAATACAAACTAGCGGGGACTACGAGACCCAGTACTTC.

V gene TRBV24-1 combines with J gene TRBJ2-7; D is perhaps TRBD2 (7 bases). Germline V lookup: CDR1 KGHDR, CDR2 SFDVKD. Deletions cut 3 bases from V and 4 bases from J, with 15 bases between. The length of the CDR3 is 15 residues. The CDR3 nucleotides read TGTGCCACCAGTGATCGTAGGGGGGGCGGATACGAGCAGTACTTC. Translation gives CATSDRRGGGYEQYF.

This clone was detected only once. CDR3 protein: CASSLDRGNLNEQFF. CDR3 in DNA: TGTGCCAGTAGTCTCGACAGGGGCAATTTAAATGAGCAGTTCTTC. The V and J genes are TRBV19 and TRBJ2-1; TRBD1 aligns across 8 bases. This CDR3 has 15 amino acids. The germline V gene has CDR1 LNHDA and CDR2 SQIVND (reference sequence). The junction had 10 bases not matched to a gene; V was cut back by 5 bases and J by 7 bases.

The J gene is TRBJ2-1, the V gene TRBV18; 11 nucleotides match TRBD2. This CDR3 region has 16 residues. The V segment lost 1 base and the J segment 7 bases; nucleotides outside the gene matches: 6. Per the germline V gene, CDR1 is KGHSH and CDR2 is LQKENI. As DNA, the CDR3 is TGTGCCAGCTCACCACTAGCGGGAGGGCCGGGGAATGAGCAGTTCTTC. Protein: CASSPLAGGPGNEQFF.

This chain links TRBV20-1 with TRBJ1-4, with 8 bases fitting TRBD1. CDR3 length: 16 amino acids. Losses at the gene ends were 3 bases for V and 5 bases for J; bases not matched to a gene: 11. The germline V gene has CDR1 DFQATT and CDR2 SNEGSKA (reference sequence). The CDR3 nucleotides are TGCAGTGCTAGTGAACTTGGACAGGGAGGGAATGAAAAACTGTTTTTT. Amino acid sequence: CSASELGQGGNEKLFF.